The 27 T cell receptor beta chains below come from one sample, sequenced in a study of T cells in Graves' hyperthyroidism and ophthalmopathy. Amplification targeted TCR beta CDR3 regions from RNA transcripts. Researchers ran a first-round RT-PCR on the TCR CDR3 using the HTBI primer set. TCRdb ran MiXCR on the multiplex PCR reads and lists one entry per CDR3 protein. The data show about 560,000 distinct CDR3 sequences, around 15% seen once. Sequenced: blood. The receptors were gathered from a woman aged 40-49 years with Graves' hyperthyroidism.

The chain's CDR3 is CASSLGSGGSTGELFF. In DNA, the CDR3 is TGCGCCAGCAGCTTGGGGTCTGGGGGCAGCACCGGGGAGCTGTTTTTT. This sequence joins TRBV5-1 and TRBJ2-2; D perhaps matches TRBD1 (6 bases). There are 16 residues in the CDR3. Trimming shortened V by 0 bases and J by 4 bases, and 13 bases separated the two germline ends. CDR1 and CDR2 (germline): SGHRS, YFSETQ.

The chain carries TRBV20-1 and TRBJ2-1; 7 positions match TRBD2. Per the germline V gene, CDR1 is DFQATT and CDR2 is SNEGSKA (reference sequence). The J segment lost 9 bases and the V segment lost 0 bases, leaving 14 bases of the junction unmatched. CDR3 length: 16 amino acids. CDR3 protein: CSARDPETSRISEQFF. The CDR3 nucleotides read TGCAGTGCTAGAGATCCGGAGACTAGCCGAATCAGTGAGCAGTTCTTC.

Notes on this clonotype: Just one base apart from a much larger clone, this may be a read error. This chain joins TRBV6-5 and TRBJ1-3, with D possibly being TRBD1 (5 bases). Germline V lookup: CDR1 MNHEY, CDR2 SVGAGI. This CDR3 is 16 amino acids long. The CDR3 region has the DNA TGTGCCAGCAGTTGGGGACGCTCCTTATCTGGAGACACCATATATTTT. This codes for CASSWGRSLSGDTIYF.

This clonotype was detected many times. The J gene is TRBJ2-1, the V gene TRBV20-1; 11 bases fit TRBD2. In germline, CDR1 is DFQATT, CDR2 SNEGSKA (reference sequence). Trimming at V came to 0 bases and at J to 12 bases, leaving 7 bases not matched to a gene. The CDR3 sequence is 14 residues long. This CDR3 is CSARDLAGGGGQFF. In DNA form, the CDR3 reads TGCAGTGCTAGAGACCTAGCGGGAGGCGGTGGGCAGTTCTTC.

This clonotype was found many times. In nucleotides, the CDR3 is TGTGCCAGCAGCCAACACGTAGGCAACTCCTACGAGCAGTACTTC. Translating gives CASSQHVGNSYEQYF. V gene TRBV2 combines with J gene TRBJ2-7; D remains ambiguous. The CDR3 totals 15 residues. In germline, CDR1 is SNHLY, CDR2 FYNNEI. The V end lost 6 bases, the J end lost 0 bases, and 15 bases lay between the germline ends.

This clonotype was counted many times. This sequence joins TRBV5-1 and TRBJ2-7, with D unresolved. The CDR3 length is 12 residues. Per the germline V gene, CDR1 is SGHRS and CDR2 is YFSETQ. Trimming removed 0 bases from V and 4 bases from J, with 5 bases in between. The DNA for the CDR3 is TGCGCCAGCAGCTTGGGGCAGTACGAGCAGTACTTC. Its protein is CASSLGQYEQYF.

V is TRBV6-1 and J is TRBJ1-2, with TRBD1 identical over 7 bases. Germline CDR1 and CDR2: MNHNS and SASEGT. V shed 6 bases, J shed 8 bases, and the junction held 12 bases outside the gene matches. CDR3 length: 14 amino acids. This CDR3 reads CASRADRAVYGYTF. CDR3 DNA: TGTGCCAGCAGAGCCGACAGGGCGGTCTACGGCTACACCTTC.

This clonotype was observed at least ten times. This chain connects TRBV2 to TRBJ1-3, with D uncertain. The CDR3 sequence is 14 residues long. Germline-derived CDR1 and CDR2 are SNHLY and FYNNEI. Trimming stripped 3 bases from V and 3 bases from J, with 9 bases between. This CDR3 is CASSEVGGGNTIYF. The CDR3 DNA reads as TGTGCCAGCAGTGAGGTGGGAGGTGGAAACACCATATATTTT.

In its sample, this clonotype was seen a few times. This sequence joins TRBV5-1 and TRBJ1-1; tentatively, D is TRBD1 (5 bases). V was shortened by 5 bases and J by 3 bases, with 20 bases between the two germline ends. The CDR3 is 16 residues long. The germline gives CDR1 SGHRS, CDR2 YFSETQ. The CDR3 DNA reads TGCGCCAGCAGTTCCCTTATTGGGGGGACGTACACTGAAGCTTTCTTT. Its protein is CASSSLIGGTYTEAFF. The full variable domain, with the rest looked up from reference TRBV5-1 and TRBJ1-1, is KAGVTQTPRYLIKTRGQQVTLSCSPISGHRSVSWYQQTPGQGLQFLFEYFSETQRNKGNFPGRFSGRQFSNSRSEMNVSTLELGDSALYLCASSSLIGGTYTEAFFGQGTRLTVV.

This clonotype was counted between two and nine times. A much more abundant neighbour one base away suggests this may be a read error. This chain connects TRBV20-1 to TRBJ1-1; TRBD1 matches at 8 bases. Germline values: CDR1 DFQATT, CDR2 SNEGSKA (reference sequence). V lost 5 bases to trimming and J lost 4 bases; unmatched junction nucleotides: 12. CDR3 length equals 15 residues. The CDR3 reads CSARPRTGFPTEAFF. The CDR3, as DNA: TGCAGTGCTCGCCCCAGGACAGGGTTCCCCACTGAAGCTTTCTTT.

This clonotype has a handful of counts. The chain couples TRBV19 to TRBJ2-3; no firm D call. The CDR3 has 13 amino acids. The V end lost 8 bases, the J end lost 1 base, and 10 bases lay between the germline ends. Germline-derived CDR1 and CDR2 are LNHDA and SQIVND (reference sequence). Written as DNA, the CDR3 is TGTGCCAGTTCCACACTTCGCACAGATACGCAGTATTTT. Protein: CASSTLRTDTQYF.

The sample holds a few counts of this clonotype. The CDR3 here is CASGSLQGSNYGYTF. CDR3 sequence (DNA): TGTGCCAGCGGGTCATTGCAGGGAAGTAACTATGGCTACACCTTC. The chain uses TRBV7-8 and TRBJ1-2, with D possibly TRBD1 on 5 matching bases. The CDR3 length is 15 residues. The V end was cut by 8 bases, the J end by 1 base, with 17 bases between. CDR1 and CDR2 from the germline V gene are SGHVS and FQNEAQ.

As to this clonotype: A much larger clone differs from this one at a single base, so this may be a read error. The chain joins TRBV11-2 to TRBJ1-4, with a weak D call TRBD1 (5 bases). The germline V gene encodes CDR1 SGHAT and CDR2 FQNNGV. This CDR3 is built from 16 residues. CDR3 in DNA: TGTGCCAGCAGTGGTGGGGGACGGGCAACTAATGAACAACTGTTTTTT. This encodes CASSGGGRATNEQLFF.

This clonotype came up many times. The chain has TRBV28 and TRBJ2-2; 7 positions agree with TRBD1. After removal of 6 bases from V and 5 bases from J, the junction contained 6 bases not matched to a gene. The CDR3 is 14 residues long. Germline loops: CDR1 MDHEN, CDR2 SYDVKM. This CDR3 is CASSPGTVTGELFF. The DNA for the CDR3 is TGTGCCAGCAGCCCCGGGACAGTTACCGGGGAGCTGTTTTTT.

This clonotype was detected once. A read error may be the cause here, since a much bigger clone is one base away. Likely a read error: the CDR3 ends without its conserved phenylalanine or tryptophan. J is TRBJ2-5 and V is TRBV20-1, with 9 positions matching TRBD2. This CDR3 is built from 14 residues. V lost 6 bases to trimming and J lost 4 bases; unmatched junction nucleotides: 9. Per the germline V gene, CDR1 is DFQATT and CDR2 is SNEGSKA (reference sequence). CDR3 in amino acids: CSADVAGERETQYI. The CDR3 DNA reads TGCAGTGCCGACGTAGCGGGAGAGCGAGAGACCCAGTACATC.

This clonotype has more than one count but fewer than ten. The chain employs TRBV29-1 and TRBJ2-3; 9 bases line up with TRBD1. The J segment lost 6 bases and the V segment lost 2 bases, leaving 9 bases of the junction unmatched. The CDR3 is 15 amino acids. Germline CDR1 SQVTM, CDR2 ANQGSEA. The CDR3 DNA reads TGCAGCGTTGAAATATGGGACAGGGACCCCGATACGCAGTATTTT. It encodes CSVEIWDRDPDTQYF.

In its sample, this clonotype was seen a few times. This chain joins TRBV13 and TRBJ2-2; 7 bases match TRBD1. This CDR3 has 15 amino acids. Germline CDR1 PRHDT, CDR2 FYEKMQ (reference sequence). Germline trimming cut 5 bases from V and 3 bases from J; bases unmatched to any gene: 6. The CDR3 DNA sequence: TGTGCCAGCAGCCGCCGGGACAGCTACACCGGGGAGCTGTTTTTT. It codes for CASSRRDSYTGELFF.

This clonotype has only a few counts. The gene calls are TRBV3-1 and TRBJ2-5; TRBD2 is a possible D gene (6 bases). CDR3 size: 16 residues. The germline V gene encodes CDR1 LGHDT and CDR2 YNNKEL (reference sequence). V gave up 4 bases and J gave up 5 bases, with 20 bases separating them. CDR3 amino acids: CASSPRGWELIETQYF. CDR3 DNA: TGTGCCAGCAGCCCCCGGGGGTGGGAGTTAATCGAGACCCAGTACTTC.

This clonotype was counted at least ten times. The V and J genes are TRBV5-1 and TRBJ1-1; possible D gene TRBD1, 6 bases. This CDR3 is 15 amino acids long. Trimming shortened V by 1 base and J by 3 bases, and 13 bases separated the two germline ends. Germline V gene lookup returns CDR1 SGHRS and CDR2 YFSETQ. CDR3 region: CASSLTGNSYTEAFF. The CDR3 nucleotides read TGCGCCAGCAGCTTGACAGGGAATTCATACACTGAAGCTTTCTTT.

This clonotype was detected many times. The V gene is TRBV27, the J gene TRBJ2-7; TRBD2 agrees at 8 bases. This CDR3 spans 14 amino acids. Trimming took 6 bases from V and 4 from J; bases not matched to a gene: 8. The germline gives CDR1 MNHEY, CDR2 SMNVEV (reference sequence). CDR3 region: CASRSGTREYEQYF. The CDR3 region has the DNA TGTGCCAGCAGATCCGGGACTAGGGAATACGAGCAGTACTTC.

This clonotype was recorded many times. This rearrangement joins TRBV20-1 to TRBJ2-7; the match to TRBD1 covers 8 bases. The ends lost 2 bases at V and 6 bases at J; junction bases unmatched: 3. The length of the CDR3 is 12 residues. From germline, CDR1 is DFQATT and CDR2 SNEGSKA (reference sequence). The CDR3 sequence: CSARPGGSEQYF. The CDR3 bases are TGCAGTGCTAGACCAGGGGGCAGCGAGCAGTACTTC.

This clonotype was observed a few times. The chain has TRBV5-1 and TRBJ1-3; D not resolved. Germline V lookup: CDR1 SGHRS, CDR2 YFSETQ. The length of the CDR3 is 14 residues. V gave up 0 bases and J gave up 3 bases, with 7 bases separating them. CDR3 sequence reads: CASSLAGNGNTIYF. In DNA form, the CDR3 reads TGCGCCAGCAGCTTGGCTGGGAATGGAAACACCATATATTTT.

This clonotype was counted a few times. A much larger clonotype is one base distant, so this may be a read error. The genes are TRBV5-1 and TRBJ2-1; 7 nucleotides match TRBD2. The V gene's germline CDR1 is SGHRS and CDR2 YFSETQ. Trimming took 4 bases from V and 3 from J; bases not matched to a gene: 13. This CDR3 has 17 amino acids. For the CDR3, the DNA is TGCGCCAGCAGCCCCCCCCCCCCAAGCGGGGTCTACAATGAGCAGTTCTTC. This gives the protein CASSPPPPSGVYNEQFF.

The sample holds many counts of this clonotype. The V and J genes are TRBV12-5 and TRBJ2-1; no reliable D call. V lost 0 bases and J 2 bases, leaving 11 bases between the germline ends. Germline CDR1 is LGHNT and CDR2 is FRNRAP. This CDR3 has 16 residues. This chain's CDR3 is CASGLVLTEAYNEQFF. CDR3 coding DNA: TGTGCTAGTGGTTTGGTATTGACCGAAGCCTACAATGAGCAGTTCTTC.

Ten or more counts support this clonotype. CDR3: CAISQLAGDRSGEQFF. CDR3 in DNA: TGTGCCATCAGCCAACTAGCGGGGGACCGATCGGGTGAGCAGTTCTTC. The chain joins TRBV10-3 to TRBJ2-1, with 11 bases aligning to TRBD2. The CDR3 contains 16 residues. J gave up 9 bases and V 6 bases, and 13 bases lay outside the gene matches. Per germline, CDR1 ENHRY and CDR2 SYGVKD.

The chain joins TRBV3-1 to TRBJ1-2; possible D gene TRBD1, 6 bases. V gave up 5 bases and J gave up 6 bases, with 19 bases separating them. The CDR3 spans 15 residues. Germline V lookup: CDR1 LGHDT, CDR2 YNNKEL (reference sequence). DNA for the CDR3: TGTGCCAGCAGCTACTCAACCGGGGGCGCGGATGGCTACACCTTC. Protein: CASSYSTGGADGYTF.

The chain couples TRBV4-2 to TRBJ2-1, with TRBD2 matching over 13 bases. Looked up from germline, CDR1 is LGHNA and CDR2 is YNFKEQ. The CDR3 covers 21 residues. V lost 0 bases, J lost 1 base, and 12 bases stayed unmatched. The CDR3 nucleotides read TGTGCCAGCAGCCAAGAAAATGGCAGACTAGCGGGAGGAATTTCCTACAATGAGCAGTTCTTC. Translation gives CASSQENGRLAGGISYNEQFF.